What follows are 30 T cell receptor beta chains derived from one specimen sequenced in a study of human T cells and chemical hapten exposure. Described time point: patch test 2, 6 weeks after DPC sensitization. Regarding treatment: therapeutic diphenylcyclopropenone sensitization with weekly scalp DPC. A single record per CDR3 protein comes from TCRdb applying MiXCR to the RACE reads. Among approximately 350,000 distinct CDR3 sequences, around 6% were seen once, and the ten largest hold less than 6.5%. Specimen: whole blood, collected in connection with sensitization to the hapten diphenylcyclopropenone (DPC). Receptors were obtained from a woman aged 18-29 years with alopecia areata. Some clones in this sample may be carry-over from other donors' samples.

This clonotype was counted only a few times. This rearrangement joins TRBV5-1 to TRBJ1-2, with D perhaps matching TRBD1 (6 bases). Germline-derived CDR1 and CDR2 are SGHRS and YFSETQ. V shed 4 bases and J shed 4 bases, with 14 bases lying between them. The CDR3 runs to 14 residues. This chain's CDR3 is CASSAVQGGYGYTF. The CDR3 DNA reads TGCGCCAGCAGCGCGGTACAGGGCGGCTATGGCTACACCTTC.

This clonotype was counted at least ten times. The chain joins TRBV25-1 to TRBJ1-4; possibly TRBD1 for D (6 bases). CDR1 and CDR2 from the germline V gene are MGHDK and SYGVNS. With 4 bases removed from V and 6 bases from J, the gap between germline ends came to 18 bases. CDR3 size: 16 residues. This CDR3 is CASSGRQDFVDEKLFF. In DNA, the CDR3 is TGTGCCAGCAGTGGGCGACAGGACTTCGTGGATGAAAAACTGTTTTTT.

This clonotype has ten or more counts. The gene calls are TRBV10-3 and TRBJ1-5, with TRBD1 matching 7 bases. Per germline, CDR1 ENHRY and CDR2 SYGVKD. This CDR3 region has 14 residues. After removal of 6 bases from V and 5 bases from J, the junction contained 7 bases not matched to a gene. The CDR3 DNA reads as TGTGCCATCAGCGGGAGTCAGGGGGATCAGCCCCAGCATTTT. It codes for CAISGSQGDQPQHF.

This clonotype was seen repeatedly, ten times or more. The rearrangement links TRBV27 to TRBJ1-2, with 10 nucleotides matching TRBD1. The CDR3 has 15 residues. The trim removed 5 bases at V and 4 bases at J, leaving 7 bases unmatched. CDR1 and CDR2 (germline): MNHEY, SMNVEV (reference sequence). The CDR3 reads CASSPWTGGIYGYTF. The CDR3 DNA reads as TGTGCCAGCAGTCCGTGGACAGGGGGTATCTATGGCTACACCTTC.

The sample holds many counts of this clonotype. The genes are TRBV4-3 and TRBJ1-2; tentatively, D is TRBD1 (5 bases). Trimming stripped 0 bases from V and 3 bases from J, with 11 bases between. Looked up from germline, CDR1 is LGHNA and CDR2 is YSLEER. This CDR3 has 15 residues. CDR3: CASSQDPGTDYGYTF. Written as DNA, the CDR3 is TGCGCCAGCAGCCAAGACCCCGGGACCGACTATGGCTACACCTTC.

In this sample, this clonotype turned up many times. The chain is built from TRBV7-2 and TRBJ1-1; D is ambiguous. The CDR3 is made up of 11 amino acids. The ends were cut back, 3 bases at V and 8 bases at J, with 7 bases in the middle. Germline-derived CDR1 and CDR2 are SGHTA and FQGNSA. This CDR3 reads CASSLAWEAFF. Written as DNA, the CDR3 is TGTGCCAGCAGCTTGGCCTGGGAAGCTTTCTTT. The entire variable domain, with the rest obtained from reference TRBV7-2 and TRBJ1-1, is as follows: GAGVSQSPSNKVTEKGKDVELRCDPISGHTALYWYRQSLGQGLEFLIYFQGNSAPDKSGLPSDRFSAERTGGSVSTLTIQRTQQEDSAVYLCASSLAWEAFFGQGTRLTVV.

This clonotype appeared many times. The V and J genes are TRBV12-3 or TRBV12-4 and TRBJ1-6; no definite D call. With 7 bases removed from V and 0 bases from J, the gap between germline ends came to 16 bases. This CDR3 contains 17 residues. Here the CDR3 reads CASTLRSPSSYNSPLHF. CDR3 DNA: TGTGCCAGCACCCTGAGATCCCCTAGCTCCTATAATTCACCCCTCCACTTT.

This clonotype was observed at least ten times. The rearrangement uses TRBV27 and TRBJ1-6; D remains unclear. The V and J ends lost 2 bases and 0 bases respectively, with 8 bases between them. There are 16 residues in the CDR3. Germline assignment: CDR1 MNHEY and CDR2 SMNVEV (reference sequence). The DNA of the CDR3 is TGTGCCAGCAGTTTAATCCAGAGCTCCTATAATTCACCCCTCCACTTT. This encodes CASSLIQSSYNSPLHF.

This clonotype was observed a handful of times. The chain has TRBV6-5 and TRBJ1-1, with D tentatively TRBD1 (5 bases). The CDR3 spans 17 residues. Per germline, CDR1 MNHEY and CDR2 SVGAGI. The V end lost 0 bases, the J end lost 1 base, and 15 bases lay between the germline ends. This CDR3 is CASSYSTSGGWNTEAFF. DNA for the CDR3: TGTGCCAGCAGTTACTCCACGTCTGGGGGGTGGAACACTGAAGCTTTCTTT.

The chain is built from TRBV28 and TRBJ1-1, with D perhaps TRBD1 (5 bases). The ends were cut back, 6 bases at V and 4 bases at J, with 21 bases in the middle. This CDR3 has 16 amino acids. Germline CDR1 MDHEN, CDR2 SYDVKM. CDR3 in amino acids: CASSQRTFLRGTEAFF. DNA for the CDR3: TGTGCCAGCAGCCAGAGGACTTTTTTAAGGGGCACTGAAGCTTTCTTT. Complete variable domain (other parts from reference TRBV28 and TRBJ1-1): DVKVTQSSRYLVKRTGEKVFLECVQDMDHENMFWYRQDPGLGLRLIYFSYDVKMKEKGDIPEGYSVSREKKERFSLILESASTNQTSMYLCASSQRTFLRGTEAFFGQGTRLTVV.

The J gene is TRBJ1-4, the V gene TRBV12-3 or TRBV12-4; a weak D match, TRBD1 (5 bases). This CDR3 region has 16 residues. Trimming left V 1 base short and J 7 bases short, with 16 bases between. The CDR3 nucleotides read TGTGCCAGCAGTTTAGTGCGGGTTGGGGACGGTGAAAAACTGTTTTTT. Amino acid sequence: CASSLVRVGDGEKLFF.

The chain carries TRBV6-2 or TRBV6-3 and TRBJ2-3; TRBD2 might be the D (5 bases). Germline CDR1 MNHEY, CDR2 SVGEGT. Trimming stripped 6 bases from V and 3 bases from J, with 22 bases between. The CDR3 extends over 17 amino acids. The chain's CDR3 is CASRDPRLSAATDTQYF. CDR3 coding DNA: TGTGCCAGCAGAGACCCCCGACTTTCAGCGGCTACAGATACGCAGTATTTT.

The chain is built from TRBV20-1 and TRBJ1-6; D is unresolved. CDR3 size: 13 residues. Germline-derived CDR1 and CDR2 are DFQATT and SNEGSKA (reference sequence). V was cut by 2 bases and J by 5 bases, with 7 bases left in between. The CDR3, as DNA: TGCAGTGCTAGAACGACCGATAATTCACCCCTCCACTTT. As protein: CSARTTDNSPLHF.

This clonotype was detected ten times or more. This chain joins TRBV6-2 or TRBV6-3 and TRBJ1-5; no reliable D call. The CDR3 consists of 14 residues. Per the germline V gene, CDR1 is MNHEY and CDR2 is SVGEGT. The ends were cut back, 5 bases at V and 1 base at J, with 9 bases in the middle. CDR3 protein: CASSHPWSNQPQHF. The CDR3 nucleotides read TGTGCCAGCAGTCACCCGTGGAGCAATCAGCCCCAGCATTTT.

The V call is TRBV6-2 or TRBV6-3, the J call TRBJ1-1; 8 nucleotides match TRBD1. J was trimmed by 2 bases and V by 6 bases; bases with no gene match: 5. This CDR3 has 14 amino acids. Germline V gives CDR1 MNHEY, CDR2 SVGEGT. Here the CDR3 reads CASSTGGLNTEAFF. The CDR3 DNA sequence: TGTGCCAGCAGCACAGGGGGGCTAAACACTGAAGCTTTCTTT.

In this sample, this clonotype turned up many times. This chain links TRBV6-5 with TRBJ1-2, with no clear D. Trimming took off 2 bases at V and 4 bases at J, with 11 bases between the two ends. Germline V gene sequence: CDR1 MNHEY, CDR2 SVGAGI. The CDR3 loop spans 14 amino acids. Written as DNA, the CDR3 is TGTGCCAGCAGTTACAATCAACAGAGCTATGGCTACACCTTC. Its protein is CASSYNQQSYGYTF.

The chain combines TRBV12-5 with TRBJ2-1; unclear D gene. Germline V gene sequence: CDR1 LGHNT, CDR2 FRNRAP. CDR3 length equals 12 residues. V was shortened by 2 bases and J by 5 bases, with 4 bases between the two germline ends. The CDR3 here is CASGLFHNEQFF. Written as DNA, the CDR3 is TGTGCTAGTGGTTTGTTCCACAATGAGCAGTTCTTC.

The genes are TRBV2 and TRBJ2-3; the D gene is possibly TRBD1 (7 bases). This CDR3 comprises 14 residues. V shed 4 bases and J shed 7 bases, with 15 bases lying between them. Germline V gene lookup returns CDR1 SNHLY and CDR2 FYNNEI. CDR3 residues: CASSGRQGLHTQYF. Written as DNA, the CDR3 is TGTGCCAGCAGTGGGAGACAGGGACTCCATACGCAGTATTTT.

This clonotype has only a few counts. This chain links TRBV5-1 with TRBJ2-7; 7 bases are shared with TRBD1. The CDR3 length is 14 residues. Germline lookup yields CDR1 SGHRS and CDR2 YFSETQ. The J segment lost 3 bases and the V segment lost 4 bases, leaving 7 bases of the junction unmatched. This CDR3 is CASSPGTALYEQYF. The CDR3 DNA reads TGCGCCAGCAGCCCCGGGACAGCACTCTACGAGCAGTACTTC.

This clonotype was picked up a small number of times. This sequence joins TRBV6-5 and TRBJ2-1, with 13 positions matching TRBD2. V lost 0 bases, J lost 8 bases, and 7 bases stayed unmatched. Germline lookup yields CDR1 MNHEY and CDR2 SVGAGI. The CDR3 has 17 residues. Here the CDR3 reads CASSYSTSGGPTDEQFF. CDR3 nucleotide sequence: TGTGCCAGCAGTTACTCGACTAGCGGGGGGCCTACCGATGAGCAGTTCTTC.

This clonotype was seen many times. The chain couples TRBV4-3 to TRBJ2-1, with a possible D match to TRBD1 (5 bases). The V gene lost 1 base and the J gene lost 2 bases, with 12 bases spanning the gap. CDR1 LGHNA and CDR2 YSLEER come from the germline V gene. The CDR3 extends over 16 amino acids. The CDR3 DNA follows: TGCGCCAGCAGCCAAGTGTCAGGGCTTACCTACAATGAGCAGTTCTTC. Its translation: CASSQVSGLTYNEQFF.

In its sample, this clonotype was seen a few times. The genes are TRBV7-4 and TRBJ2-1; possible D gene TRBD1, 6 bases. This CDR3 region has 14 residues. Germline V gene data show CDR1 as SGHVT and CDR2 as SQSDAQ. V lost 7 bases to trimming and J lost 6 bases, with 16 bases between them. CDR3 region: CASTSGVVSNEQFF. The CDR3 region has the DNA TGTGCCAGCACATCAGGGGTTGTCAGCAATGAGCAGTTCTTC.

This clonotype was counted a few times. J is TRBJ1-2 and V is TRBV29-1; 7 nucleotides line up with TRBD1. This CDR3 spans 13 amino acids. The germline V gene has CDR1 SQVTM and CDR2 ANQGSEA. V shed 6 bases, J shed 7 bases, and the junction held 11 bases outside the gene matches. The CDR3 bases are TGCAGCGTCAACAGGGGAGGGGCGTCTGGCTACACCTTC. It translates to CSVNRGGASGYTF.

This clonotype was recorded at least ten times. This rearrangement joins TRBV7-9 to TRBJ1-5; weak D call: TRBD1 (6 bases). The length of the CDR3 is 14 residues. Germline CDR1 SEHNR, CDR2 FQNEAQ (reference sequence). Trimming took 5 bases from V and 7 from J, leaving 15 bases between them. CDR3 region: CASSPQGSSQPQHF. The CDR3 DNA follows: TGTGCCAGCAGCCCTCAGGGGTCCTCCCAGCCCCAGCATTTT.

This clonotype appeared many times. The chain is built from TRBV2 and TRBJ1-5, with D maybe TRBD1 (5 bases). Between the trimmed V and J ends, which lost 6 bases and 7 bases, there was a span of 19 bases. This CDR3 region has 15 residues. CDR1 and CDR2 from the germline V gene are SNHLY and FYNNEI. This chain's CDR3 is CASSPTALPGQPQHF. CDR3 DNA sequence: TGTGCCAGCAGCCCGACGGCCTTACCAGGGCAGCCCCAGCATTTT. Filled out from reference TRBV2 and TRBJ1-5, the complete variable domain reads EPEVTQTPSHQVTQMGQEVILRCVPISNHLYFYWYRQILGQKVEFLVSFYNNEISEKSEIFDDQFSVERPDGSNFTLKIRSTKLEDSAMYFCASSPTALPGQPQHFGDGTRLSIL.

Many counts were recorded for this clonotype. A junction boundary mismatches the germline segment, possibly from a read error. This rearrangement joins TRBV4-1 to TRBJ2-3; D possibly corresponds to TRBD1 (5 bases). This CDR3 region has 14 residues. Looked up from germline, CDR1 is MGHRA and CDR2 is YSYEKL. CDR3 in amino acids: CASSQVAGTDTQYF. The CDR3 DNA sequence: TGTGCCAGCAGCCAAGTAGCAGGGACAGATACGCAGTATTTT.

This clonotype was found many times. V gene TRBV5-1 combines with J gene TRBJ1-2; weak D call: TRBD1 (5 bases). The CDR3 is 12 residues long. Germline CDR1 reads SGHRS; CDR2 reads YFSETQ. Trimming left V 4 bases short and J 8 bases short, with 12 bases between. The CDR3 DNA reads TGCGCCAGCAGCGGGGGACTTCGAGGCTACACCTTC. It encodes CASSGGLRGYTF. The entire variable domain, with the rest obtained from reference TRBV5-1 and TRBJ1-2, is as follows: KAGVTQTPRYLIKTRGQQVTLSCSPISGHRSVSWYQQTPGQGLQFLFEYFSETQRNKGNFPGRFSGRQFSNSRSEMNVSTLELGDSALYLCASSGGLRGYTFGSGTRLTVV.

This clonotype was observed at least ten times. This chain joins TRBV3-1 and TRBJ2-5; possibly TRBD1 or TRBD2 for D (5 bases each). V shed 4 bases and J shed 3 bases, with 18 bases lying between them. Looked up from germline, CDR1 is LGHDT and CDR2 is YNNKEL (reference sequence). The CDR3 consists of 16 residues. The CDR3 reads CASSRIPGRQKETQYF. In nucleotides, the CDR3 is TGTGCCAGCAGCCGAATACCGGGACGTCAGAAAGAGACCCAGTACTTC.

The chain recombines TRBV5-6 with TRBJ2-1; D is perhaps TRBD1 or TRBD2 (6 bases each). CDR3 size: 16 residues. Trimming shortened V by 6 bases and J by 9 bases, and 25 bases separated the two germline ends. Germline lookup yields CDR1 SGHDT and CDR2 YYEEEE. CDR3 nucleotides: TGTGCCAGCAAGATTTCCCTTTCGGGGGCCCGGGGTGAGCAGTTCTTC. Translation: CASKISLSGARGEQFF.

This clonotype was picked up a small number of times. The chain's CDR3 is CAVLGLETDTQYF. For the CDR3, the DNA is TGTGCCGTACTAGGACTAGAAACAGATACGCAGTATTTT. The chain joins TRBV10-3 to TRBJ2-3; 7 bases align to TRBD2. J was trimmed by 3 bases and V by 11 bases; bases with no gene match: 8. Germline V gene data show CDR1 as ENHRY and CDR2 as SYGVKD. This CDR3 spans 13 amino acids.